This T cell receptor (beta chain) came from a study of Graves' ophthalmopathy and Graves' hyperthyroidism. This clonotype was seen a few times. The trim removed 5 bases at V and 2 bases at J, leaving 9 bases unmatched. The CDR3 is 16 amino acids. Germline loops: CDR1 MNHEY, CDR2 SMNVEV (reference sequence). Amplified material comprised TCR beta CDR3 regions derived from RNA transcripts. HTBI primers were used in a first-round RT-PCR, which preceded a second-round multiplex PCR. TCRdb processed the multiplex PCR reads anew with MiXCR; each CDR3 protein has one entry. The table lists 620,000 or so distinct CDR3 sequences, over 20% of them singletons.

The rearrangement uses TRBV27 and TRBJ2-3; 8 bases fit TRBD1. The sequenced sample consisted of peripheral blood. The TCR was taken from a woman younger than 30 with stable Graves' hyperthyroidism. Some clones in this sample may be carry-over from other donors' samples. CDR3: CASSPLGTGNTDTQYF. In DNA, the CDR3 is TGTGCCAGCAGTCCCCTAGGGACAGGAAACACAGATACGCAGTATTTT.